These 17 T cell receptor beta chains were all obtained from the same sample, sequenced in a study of blood T cells in healthy people across ages. PCR was performed a second time for roughly 6 to 12 cycles using a sample-barcoded 5' primer and a J-beta primer mix. TCRdb called the 5' RACE reads again in MiXCR, with one record for every CDR3 protein. The sample holds about 1.5 million distinct CDR3 sequences; 35% to 45% are singletons and the top ten take roughly 8.2%. Sequences were obtained from blood. The receptors were gathered from a woman younger than 30 in good health.

The chain joins TRBV3-1 to TRBJ2-5; D gene uncertain. Germline V gene data show CDR1 as LGHDT and CDR2 as YNNKEL (reference sequence). V lost 7 bases and J 2 bases, leaving 14 bases between the germline ends. This CDR3 has 14 residues. CDR3 region: CASTIYAAQETQYF. The CDR3 DNA reads TGTGCCAGCACCATCTACGCAGCTCAAGAGACCCAGTACTTC.

The chain recombines TRBV20-1 with TRBJ1-2; the match to TRBD1 covers 7 bases. V was pared by 5 bases and J by 12 bases, with 12 bases of the junction left unmatched. The CDR3 contains 12 residues. Germline CDR1 reads DFQATT; CDR2 reads SNEGSKA (reference sequence). In DNA form, the CDR3 reads TGCAGTGCTTCAGGGGGGCCGGAGGTGGACACCTTC. This codes for CSASGGPEVDTF.

This clonotype was counted only a few times. The chain joins TRBV5-1 to TRBJ2-7, with D perhaps assigned TRBD1 or TRBD2 (6 bases each). Per germline, CDR1 SGHRS and CDR2 YFSETQ. This CDR3 has 14 residues. V was trimmed by 2 bases and J by 3 bases, leaving 12 bases between them. The CDR3 here is CASSFTGDNYEQYF. CDR3 sequence (DNA): TGCGCCAGCAGCTTTACGGGGGACAACTACGAGCAGTACTTC.

This clonotype was counted between two and nine times. The rearrangement links TRBV6-5 to TRBJ1-4; the match to TRBD1 covers 8 bases. The junction had 4 bases not matched to a gene; V was cut back by 2 bases and J by 5 bases. Germline lookup yields CDR1 MNHEY and CDR2 SVGAGI. This CDR3 has 15 amino acids. The CDR3 sequence is CASSYRQGKNEKLFF. The CDR3 DNA is TGTGCCAGCAGTTACCGACAGGGGAAAAATGAAAAACTGTTTTTT.

The gene calls are TRBV7-9 and TRBJ2-3; no firm D call. V was pared by 1 base and J by 3 bases, with 11 bases between. Germline assignment: CDR1 SEHNR and CDR2 FQNEAQ (reference sequence). The CDR3 runs to 15 residues. DNA of the CDR3: TGTGCCAGCAGCTTAGTGTCAGCGAGAACAGATACGCAGTATTTT. Its protein is CASSLVSARTDTQYF.

The chain is built from TRBV6-2 or TRBV6-3 and TRBJ2-3; 14 positions match TRBD2. The V and J ends lost 6 bases and 4 bases, in that order; junction bases with no gene match: 9. The CDR3 runs 17 residues. The germline V gene encodes CDR1 MNHEY and CDR2 SVGEGT. CDR3 sequence: CASSPRLAGGHSDTQYF. As DNA, the CDR3 is TGTGCCAGCAGCCCACGACTAGCGGGAGGGCATTCAGATACGCAGTATTTT.

The J gene is TRBJ2-5, the V gene TRBV9; D assignment may be TRBD1 or TRBD2 (5 bases each). This CDR3 has 15 amino acids. Germline V lookup: CDR1 SGDLS, CDR2 YYNGEE. V was pared by 3 bases and J by 5 bases, with 17 bases between. CDR3 nucleotide sequence: TGTGCCAGCAGCGCCGGTGGTGGGACCTTGGAGACCCAGTACTTC. Its protein product is CASSAGGGTLETQYF.

This clonotype has a handful of counts. The chain recombines TRBV28 with TRBJ2-3; D unresolved. CDR3 size: 14 residues. Trimming shortened V by 5 bases and J by 0 bases, and 9 bases separated the two germline ends. Germline CDR1 MDHEN, CDR2 SYDVKM. DNA for the CDR3: TGTGCCAGCAGTCCCCCCCATAGCACAGATACGCAGTATTTT. It encodes CASSPPHSTDTQYF.

The chain has TRBV27 and TRBJ2-7; D assignment may be TRBD1 or TRBD2 (7 bases each). V was cut by 7 bases and J by 0 bases, with 19 bases left in between. Germline V CDR1 and CDR2: MNHEY, SMNVEV (reference sequence). This CDR3 spans 16 amino acids. The CDR3 spells CASMVQGGVSSYEQYF. The CDR3 DNA sequence: TGTGCCAGCATGGTCCAGGGGGGGGTTTCCTCCTACGAGCAGTACTTC.

The chain combines TRBV20-1 with TRBJ2-5, with no clear D. Germline V gene sequence: CDR1 DFQATT, CDR2 SNEGSKA (reference sequence). The CDR3 spans 13 residues. V was shortened by 2 bases and J by 1 base, with 8 bases between the two germline ends. The CDR3 spells CSARSIAQETQYF. The DNA of the CDR3 is TGCAGTGCTAGATCGATAGCCCAAGAGACCCAGTACTTC.

The chain links TRBV20-1 to TRBJ2-3, with D perhaps TRBD2 (5 bases). Germline lookup yields CDR1 DFQATT and CDR2 SNEGSKA (reference sequence). The CDR3 has 15 residues. Deletions cut 4 bases from V and 4 bases from J, with 18 bases between. The CDR3 sequence: CSANRASGAADTQYF. As DNA, the CDR3 is TGCAGTGCTAACCGGGCCTCTGGAGCGGCAGATACGCAGTATTTT.

The V gene is TRBV20-1, the J gene TRBJ1-4; TRBD1 aligns across 8 bases. Looked up from germline, CDR1 is DFQATT and CDR2 is SNEGSKA (reference sequence). The CDR3 is 16 amino acids. V gave up 3 bases and J gave up 4 bases; unmatched junction bases: 10. CDR3 residues: CSASRAGGEGNEKLFF. The CDR3, as DNA: TGCAGTGCTAGTAGGGCAGGGGGCGAGGGTAATGAAAAACTGTTTTTT.

CDR3 residues: CSARVFGGPGNEQFF. Here the CDR3 DNA reads TGCAGTGCTAGAGTCTTCGGGGGACCGGGGAATGAGCAGTTCTTC. The chain uses TRBV20-1 and TRBJ2-1; D is possibly TRBD2 (6 bases). Germline values: CDR1 DFQATT, CDR2 SNEGSKA (reference sequence). This CDR3 spans 15 amino acids. V dropped 1 base and J dropped 7 bases, with 17 bases sitting between them.

The CDR3 DNA reads TGTGCCAGCAGCGCGAGACACGTTGACACTGAAGCTTTCTTT. Translating gives CASSARHVDTEAFF. The chain carries TRBV7-6 and TRBJ1-1; D remains unclear. Germline lookup yields CDR1 SGHVS and CDR2 FNYEAQ. Between the trimmed V and J ends, which lost 5 bases and 3 bases, there was a span of 13 bases. The CDR3 loop spans 14 amino acids. The whole variable domain, filled in from reference TRBV7-6 and TRBJ1-1, reads GAGVSQSPRYKVTKRGQDVALRCDPISGHVSLYWYRQALGQGPEFLTYFNYEAQQDKSGLPNDRFSAERPEGSISTLTIQRTEQRDSAMYRCASSARHVDTEAFFGQGTRLTVV.

This chain joins TRBV20-1 and TRBJ2-1; 13 bases fit TRBD2. The CDR3 is 19 amino acids. Germline CDR1 and CDR2: DFQATT and SNEGSKA (reference sequence). The ends lost 6 bases at V and 0 bases at J; junction bases unmatched: 14. In nucleotides, the CDR3 is TGCAGTGCCTTAAGCTGTGGACTAGCGGGGGATAGCTCCTACAATGAGCAGTTCTTC. Protein sequence: CSALSCGLAGDSSYNEQFF.

CDR3 coding DNA: TGTGCCAGCAGCCTGTACGATCTTCGGACTAGCGGTCCTGGTACGCAGTATTTT. Residues: CASSLYDLRTSGPGTQYF. The rearrangement links TRBV5-5 to TRBJ2-3, with 10 positions matching TRBD2. Per germline, CDR1 SGHKS and CDR2 YYEKEE (reference sequence). The CDR3 spans 18 residues. The J segment lost 8 bases and the V segment lost 4 bases, leaving 19 bases of the junction unmatched.

This clonotype showed up just a few times. V gene TRBV9 combines with J gene TRBJ2-6; D call uncertain. Germline V gene sequence: CDR1 SGDLS, CDR2 YYNGEE. V was pared by 4 bases and J by 0 bases, with 17 bases between. This CDR3 has 18 amino acids. The CDR3 region has the DNA TGTGCCAGCAGCCCACGTTGGACGGATATCTCTGGGGCCAACGTCCTGACTTTC. This gives the protein CASSPRWTDISGANVLTF.